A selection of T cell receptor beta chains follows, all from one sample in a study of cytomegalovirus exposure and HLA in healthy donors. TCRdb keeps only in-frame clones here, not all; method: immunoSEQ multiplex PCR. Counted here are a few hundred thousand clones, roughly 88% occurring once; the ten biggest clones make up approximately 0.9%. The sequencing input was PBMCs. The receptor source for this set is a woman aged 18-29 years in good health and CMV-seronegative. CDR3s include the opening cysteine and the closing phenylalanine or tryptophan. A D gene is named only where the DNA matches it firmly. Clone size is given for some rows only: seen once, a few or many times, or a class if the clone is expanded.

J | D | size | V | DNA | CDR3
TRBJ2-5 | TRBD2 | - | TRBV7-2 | TGTGCCAGCAGCCGCCAACTAGCGGGGAACCAAGAGACCCAGTACTTC | CASSRQLAGNQETQYF
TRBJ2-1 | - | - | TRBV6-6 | TGTGCCAGCAGCCCCGGACTATCGGCGTTCTTC | CASSPGLSAFF
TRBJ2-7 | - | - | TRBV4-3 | TGCGCCAGCAGCCAAGCCATAGCCTACGAGCAGTACTTC | CASSQAIAYEQYF
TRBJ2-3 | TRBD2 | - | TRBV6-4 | TGTGCCAGCAGCGCCGGGACTAGGGGATCAGATACGCAGTATTTT | CASSAGTRGSDTQYF
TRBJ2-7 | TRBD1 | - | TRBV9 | TGTGCCAGTGGGACAGGGTCCTACGAGCAGTACTTC | CASGTGSYEQYF
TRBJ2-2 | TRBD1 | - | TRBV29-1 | TGCAGCGTTGAGACAGGGGTAGACGGGGAGCTGTTTTTT | CSVETGVDGELFF
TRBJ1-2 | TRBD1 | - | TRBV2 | TGTGCCAGCAGTGAAGACAGGGGCTCCCACACCTTC | CASSEDRGSHTF
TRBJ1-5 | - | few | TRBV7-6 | TGTGCCAGCAGCTTGTCGAGAGGCGGGCCCCAGCATTTT | CASSLSRGGPQHF
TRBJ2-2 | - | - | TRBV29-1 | TGCAGCGTTGAAGCAGGGAACACCGGGGAGCTGTTTTTT | CSVEAGNTGELFF
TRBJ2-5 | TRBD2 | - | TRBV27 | TGTGCCAGCAGTTCGTCCTTTAGCGGGAGTGGGGAGACCCAGTACTTC | CASSSSFSGSGETQYF
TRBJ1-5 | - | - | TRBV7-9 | TGTGCCAGCAGCCCCGCAGGCAATCAGCCCCAGCATTTT | CASSPAGNQPQHF
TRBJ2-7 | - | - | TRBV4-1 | TGCGCCAGCAGCCATTCACCCACCGGTAAAAGCTCCTACGAGCAGTACTTC | CASSHSPTGKSSYEQYF
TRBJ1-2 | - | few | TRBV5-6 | TGTGCCAGCAGCTTGTTGTCGGTAAGAGCCTTC | CASSLLSVRAF
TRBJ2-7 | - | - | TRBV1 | TGCACCAGCAGTCATATGGGACTAGCGGAAGACATCCTCTTGTTACCCGAGCAGTACTTC | CTSSHMGLAEDILLLPEQYF
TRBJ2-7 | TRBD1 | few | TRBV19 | TGTGCCAGTAGTCCGACAGGGGGTGGATACGAGCAGTACTTC | CASSPTGGGYEQYF
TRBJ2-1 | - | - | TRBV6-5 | TGTGCCAGCAGCCGAGTAGCCGGAGGAAACAATGAGCAGTTCTTC | CASSRVAGGNNEQFF
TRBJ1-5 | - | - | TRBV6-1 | TGTGCCAGCAGGGACAGACGTATGGGAAATCAGCCCCAGCATTTT | CASRDRRMGNQPQHF
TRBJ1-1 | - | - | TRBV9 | TGTGCCAGCAGCCCCTGGGAGGGTAGTACTGAAGCTTTCTTT | CASSPWEGSTEAFF
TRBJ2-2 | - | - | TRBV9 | TGTGCCAGCAACTCCGGGACTCCGACCGGGGAGCTGTTTTTT | CASNSGTPTGELFF
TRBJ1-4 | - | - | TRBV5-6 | TGTGCCAGCAGCTTGACACGTCCACCTGCAACTAATGAAAAACTGTTTTTT | CASSLTRPPATNEKLFF
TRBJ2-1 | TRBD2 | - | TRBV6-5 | TGTGCCAGCAGTTACTCGATGCGGGGGGGGGAGTTCTTC | CASSYSMRGGEFF
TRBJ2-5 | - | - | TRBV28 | TGTGCCACACAAACTAACGGGGAGACCCAGTACTTC | CATQTNGETQYF
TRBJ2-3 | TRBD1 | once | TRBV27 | TGTGCCAGCAGTTTAGGGTCAGGGGGCTTCAGGACAGATACGCAGTATTTT | CASSLGSGGFRTDTQYF
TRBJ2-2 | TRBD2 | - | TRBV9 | TGTGCCAGCAGCAACCCCCCCGGGACTAGCGCGAACACCGGGGAGCTGTTTTTT | CASSNPPGTSANTGELFF
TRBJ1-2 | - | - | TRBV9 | TGTGCCAGCAGCGTAGGCAGGGTTAATGGCTACACCTTC | CASSVGRVNGYTF
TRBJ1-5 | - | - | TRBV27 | TGTGCCAGCAGTAGGACAGCCCGTACCGATAGCAATCAGCCCCAGCATTTT | CASSRTARTDSNQPQHF
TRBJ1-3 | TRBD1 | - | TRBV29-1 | TGCAGCGTCGCCGGGACAGGAGAAGGAAACACCATATATTTT | CSVAGTGEGNTIYF
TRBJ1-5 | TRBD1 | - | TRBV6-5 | TGTGCCAGCAGCCACGGACAGGGGGCAGCTCAGCCCCAGCATTTT | CASSHGQGAAQPQHF
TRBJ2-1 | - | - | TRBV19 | TGTGCCAGTACTAGGGGCCCAACCTCCAATGAGCAGTTCTTC | CASTRGPTSNEQFF
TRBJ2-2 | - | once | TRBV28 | TGTGCCAGCAGTCCCCAGGGCGGCGGGGAGCTGTTTTTT | CASSPQGGGELFF
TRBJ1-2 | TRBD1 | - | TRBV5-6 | TGTGCCAGCAGCGCCGGGACAGGGCTTCGGTATGGCTACACCTTC | CASSAGTGLRYGYTF
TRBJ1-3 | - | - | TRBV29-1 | TGCAGCGGCCGACGGGACACTGGAAACACCATATATTTT | CSGRRDTGNTIYF
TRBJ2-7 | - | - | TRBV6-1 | TGTGCCAGCAGTGAGGGGGGACAGCGGAGACAGCAGTACTTC | CASSEGGQRRQQYF
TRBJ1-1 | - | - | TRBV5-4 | TGTGCCAGCAGCTTGGCTAAGGACAGGAACACTGAAGCTTTCTTT | CASSLAKDRNTEAFF
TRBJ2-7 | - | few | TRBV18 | TGTGCCAGCCATACTCAAAGCTCCTACGAGCAGTACTTC | CASHTQSSYEQYF
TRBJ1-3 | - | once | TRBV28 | TGTGCCAGCAGTTTAGTCCAGGGGAGCTCTGGAAACACCATATATTTT | CASSLVQGSSGNTIYF
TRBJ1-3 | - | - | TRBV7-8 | TGTGCCAGCAGCGCCACGTCCACAGGGTCTGGAAACACCATATATTTT | CASSATSTGSGNTIYF
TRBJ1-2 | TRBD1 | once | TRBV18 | TGTGCCAGCTCGTTCGGACAGGGGGCAGGCTATGGCTACACCTTC | CASSFGQGAGYGYTF
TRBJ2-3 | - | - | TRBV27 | TGTGCCAGCTCCCTTGGGGCCTCGACCACAGATACGCAGTATTTT | CASSLGASTTDTQYF
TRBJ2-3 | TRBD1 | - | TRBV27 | TGTGCCAGCAGTTTAATAGGGACAGGGAGTAGAGATACGCAGTATTTT | CASSLIGTGSRDTQYF
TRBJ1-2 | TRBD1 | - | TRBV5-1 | TGCGCCAGCAGCTTGGGTACAGGGGGGTCTATCGATGGCTACACCTTC | CASSLGTGGSIDGYTF
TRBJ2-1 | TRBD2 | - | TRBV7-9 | TGTGCCAGCAGCTTGGTACTAGCGGCCGGCTCCTACAATGAGCAGTTCTTC | CASSLVLAAGSYNEQFF
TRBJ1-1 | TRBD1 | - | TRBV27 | TGTGCCAGCAGTTTGAGAGGGACAGGGGTCACTGAAGCTTTCTTT | CASSLRGTGVTEAFF